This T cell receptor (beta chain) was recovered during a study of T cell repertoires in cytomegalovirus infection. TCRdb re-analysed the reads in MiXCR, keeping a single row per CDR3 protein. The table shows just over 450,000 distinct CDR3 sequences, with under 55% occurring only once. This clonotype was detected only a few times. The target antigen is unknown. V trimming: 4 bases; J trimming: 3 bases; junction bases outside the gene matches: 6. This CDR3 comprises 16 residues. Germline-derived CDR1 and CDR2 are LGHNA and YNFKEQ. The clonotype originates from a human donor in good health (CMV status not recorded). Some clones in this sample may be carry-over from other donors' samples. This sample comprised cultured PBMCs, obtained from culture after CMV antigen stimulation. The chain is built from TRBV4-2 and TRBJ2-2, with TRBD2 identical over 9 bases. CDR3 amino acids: CASSPRGGLHTGELFF. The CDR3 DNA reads TGTGCCAGCAGCCCGCGGGGGGGCCTTCACACCGGGGAGCTGTTTTTT.